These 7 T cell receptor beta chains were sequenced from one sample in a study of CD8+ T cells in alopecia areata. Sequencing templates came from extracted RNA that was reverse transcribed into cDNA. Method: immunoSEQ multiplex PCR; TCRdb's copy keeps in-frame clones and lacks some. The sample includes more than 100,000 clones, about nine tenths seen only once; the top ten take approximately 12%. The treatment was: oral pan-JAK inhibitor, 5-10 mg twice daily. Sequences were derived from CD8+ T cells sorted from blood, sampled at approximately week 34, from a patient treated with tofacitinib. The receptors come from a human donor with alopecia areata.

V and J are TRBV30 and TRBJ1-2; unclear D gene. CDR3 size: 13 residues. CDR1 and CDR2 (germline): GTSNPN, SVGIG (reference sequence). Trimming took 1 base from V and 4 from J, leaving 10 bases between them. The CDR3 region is CAWSEDGLYGYTF. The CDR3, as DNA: TGTGCCTGGAGTGAAGACGGTCTCTATGGCTACACCTTC.

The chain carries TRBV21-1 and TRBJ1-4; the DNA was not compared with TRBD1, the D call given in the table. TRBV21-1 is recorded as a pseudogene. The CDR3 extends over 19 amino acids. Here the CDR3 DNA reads TGTGCCAGCAGCACCCAACAGGGGTACTCCCATGACCTCCGGGGGAAACTGTTTTTT. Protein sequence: CASSTQQGYSHDLRGKLFF.

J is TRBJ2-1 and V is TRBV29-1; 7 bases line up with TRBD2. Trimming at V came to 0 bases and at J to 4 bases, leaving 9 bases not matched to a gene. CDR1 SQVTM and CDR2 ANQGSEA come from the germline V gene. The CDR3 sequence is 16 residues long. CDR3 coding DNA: TGCAGCGTTGAAGATTGGACTAGTGGGGAGTACAATGAGCAGTTCTTC. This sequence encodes CSVEDWTSGEYNEQFF.

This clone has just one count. In DNA, the CDR3 is TGCAGCGTTGAATTGGCGGGTATAGTCTATGAGCAGTTCTTC. The encoded protein is CSVELAGIVYEQFF. The rearrangement joins TRBV29-1 to TRBJ2-1; weak D call: TRBD2 (5 bases). The V and J ends lost 2 bases and 8 bases respectively, with 16 bases between them. This CDR3 has 14 amino acids. Germline V gives CDR1 SQVTM, CDR2 ANQGSEA.

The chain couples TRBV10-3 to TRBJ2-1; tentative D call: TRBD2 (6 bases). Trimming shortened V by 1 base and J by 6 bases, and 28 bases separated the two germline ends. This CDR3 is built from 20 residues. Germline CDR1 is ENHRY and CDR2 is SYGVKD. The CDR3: CAISEFPPVAAYSVGNEQFF. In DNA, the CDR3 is TGTGCCATCAGTGAGTTCCCACCTGTAGCGGCTTACTCTGTCGGCAATGAGCAGTTCTTC.

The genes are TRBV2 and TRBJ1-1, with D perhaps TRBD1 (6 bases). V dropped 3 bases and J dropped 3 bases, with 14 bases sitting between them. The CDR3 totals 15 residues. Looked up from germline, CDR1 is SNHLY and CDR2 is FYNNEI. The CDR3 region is CASSDNRVGDTEAFF. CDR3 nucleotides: TGTGCCAGCAGTGACAACAGGGTCGGGGACACTGAAGCTTTCTTT.

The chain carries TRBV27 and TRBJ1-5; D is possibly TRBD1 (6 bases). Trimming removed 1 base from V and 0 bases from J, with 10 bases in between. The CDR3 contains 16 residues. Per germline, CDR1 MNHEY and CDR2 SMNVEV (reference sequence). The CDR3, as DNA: TGTGCCAGCAGTTTATTATCAGGGGTTAGCAATCAGCCCCAGCATTTT. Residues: CASSLLSGVSNQPQHF.